These 8 T cell receptor beta chains originate from one sample sequenced in a study of blood T cell repertoires in COVID-19. Libraries were prepared by immunoSEQ multiplex PCR; TCRdb keeps only in-frame clonotypes and omits some of them. The sample yields 250,000 to 350,000 clones, 80% to 90% seen once. Sequenced material: PBMCs or T cells enriched from blood (not recorded which). These receptors came from a woman in her thirties who had recovered from COVID-19.

This clone is a singleton in its sample. The V gene is TRBV5-1, the J gene TRBJ2-7; D possibly corresponds to TRBD2 (7 bases). Per the germline V gene, CDR1 is SGHRS and CDR2 is YFSETQ. V was pared by 4 bases and J by 3 bases, with 20 bases between. The CDR3 sequence is 16 residues long. As DNA, the CDR3 is TGCGCCAGCAGCCCCTCCTTTGGGGGGGGGCTCTACGAGCAGTACTTC. The encoded protein is CASSPSFGGGLYEQYF.

CDR3 sequence (DNA): TGTGCCAGTACCCTCACTGACAGGAACCTCTACAATGAGCAGTTCTTC. This codes for CASTLTDRNLYNEQFF. J is TRBJ2-1 and V is TRBV19; a weak D match, TRBD1 (6 bases). This CDR3 has 16 residues. Germline CDR1 reads LNHDA; CDR2 reads SQIVND (reference sequence). V was clipped by 7 bases and J by 3 bases, with 19 bases between them.

The chain recombines TRBV5-1 with TRBJ2-1; 10 positions match TRBD1. V was clipped by 1 base and J by 6 bases; unmatched bases: 7. This CDR3 is built from 16 residues. Germline CDR1 and CDR2: SGHRS and YFSETQ. CDR3 in DNA: TGCGCCAGCAGCTTGACCGGGACAGGGGTACTCAATGAGCAGTTCTTC. Protein sequence: CASSLTGTGVLNEQFF.

The chain employs TRBV28 and TRBJ2-7; D is possibly TRBD1 (6 bases). Germline V gives CDR1 MDHEN, CDR2 SYDVKM. The CDR3 totals 17 residues. Deletions cut 5 bases from V and 2 bases from J, with 22 bases between. The CDR3 DNA follows: TGTGCCAGCAGTCCAACCCGGACAGAGAGTGCCCCCTACGAGCAGTACTTC. Amino acids: CASSPTRTESAPYEQYF. Supplemented by reference TRBV28 and TRBJ2-7, the full variable domain reads DVKVTQSSRYLVKRTGEKVFLECVQDMDHENMFWYRQDPGLGLRLIYFSYDVKMKEKGDIPEGYSVSREKKERFSLILESASTNQTSMYLCASSPTRTESAPYEQYFGPGTRLTVT.

The V gene is TRBV4-2, the J gene TRBJ1-1; the D gene is possibly TRBD1 (6 bases). Trimming pared 3 bases from V and 6 bases from J, leaving 14 bases between. Germline V gene data show CDR1 as LGHNA and CDR2 as YNFKEQ. The CDR3 is made up of 14 amino acids. As DNA, the CDR3 is TGTGCCAGCAGCCAGCCACAGGGCTTTCCTGAAGCTTTCTTT. Its protein is CASSQPQGFPEAFF.

The rearrangement joins TRBV5-1 to TRBJ1-2; D is ambiguous. Trimming cost V 4 bases and J 2 bases, with 12 bases left between them. This CDR3 is 14 amino acids long. Germline V gives CDR1 SGHRS, CDR2 YFSETQ. The CDR3 DNA reads as TGCGCCAGCAGCCCGCCCCTATCCAACTATGGCTACACCTTC. Translated, it gives CASSPPLSNYGYTF.

This chain connects TRBV28 to TRBJ1-6, with 8 bases aligning to TRBD1. The CDR3 extends over 13 amino acids. V gave up 5 bases and J gave up 10 bases; unmatched junction bases: 4. Germline CDR1 is MDHEN and CDR2 is SYDVKM. CDR3 coding DNA: TGTGCCAGCAGTAACAGGGGGGGCTCACCCCTCCACTTT. Amino acids: CASSNRGGSPLHF.

This clone was seen a handful of times. The V and J genes are TRBV10-2 and TRBJ1-6; D unresolved. CDR1 is WSHSY, CDR2 SAAADI, per germline. This CDR3 has 13 residues. V was trimmed by 3 bases and J by 7 bases, leaving 7 bases between them. CDR3 in amino acids: CASSDEGNSPLHF. Here the CDR3 DNA reads TGCGCCAGCAGTGATGAGGGCAATTCACCCCTCCACTTT.